Listed below are T cell receptor beta chains from one sample, sequenced in a study of cytomegalovirus exposure and HLA in healthy donors. Some clones are missing from TCRdb's copy, which holds only in-frame ones; the method was immunoSEQ multiplex PCR. The sample shows around 120,000 clones, around 82% of them seen only once. The sequenced material came from PBMCs. These receptors were obtained from a boy under 18 in good health and CMV-seronegative. CDR3s leave out the opening cysteine and the closing phenylalanine or tryptophan. Rows give clone size only sometimes, using once, few, many, or a class for an expanded clone.

j_call | v_call | clone_size | cdr3_aa
TRBJ1-5 | TRBV19 | few | ASSIGGGGQPQH
TRBJ1-2 | TRBV30 | - | AWSVSGNYGYT
TRBJ1-2 | TRBV14 | - | ASSQEGHNYGYT
TRBJ1-4 | TRBV4-2 | - | ASSARQGWEKLF
TRBJ1-5 | TRBV7-6 | - | ASSLFLRRGGDNQPQH
TRBJ1-1 | TRBV9 | - | ASSVVPGAEAEAF
TRBJ2-1 | TRBV4-2 | - | ASSPLAGDNEQF
TRBJ1-5 | TRBV10-3 | - | AISEGEHSNQPQH
TRBJ1-2 | TRBV7-5 | - | VRSWRGLGS
TRBJ1-5 | TRBV19 | - | ASSTHPTGGSGNQPQH
TRBJ2-1 | TRBV5-4 | - | ASSRRDRAGGNEQF
TRBJ2-7 | TRBV27 | few | ASSWGRSSYEQY
TRBJ2-7 | TRBV25-1 | few | ASSRAGVEQY
TRBJ2-7 | TRBV11-2 | - | ASSGSYEQY